This T cell receptor beta chain was sequenced during a study of post-analysis software for immune sequencing data. Study outcomes and limitations: The study found TRBV5-6, TRBV5-1 and TRBV20-1 among 4 or 5 TRBV segments more frequent in patients than controls.

Each TCR beta cDNA library carried unique molecular identifiers. TCRdb recomputed calls from the PCR reads with MiXCR, one row per CDR3 protein. The table has 350,000 to 500,000 distinct CDR3 sequences, 39% seen once. Turning to this clonotype: Its matching antigen is unknown.

V was cut by 4 bases and J by 7 bases, with 23 bases left in between. This CDR3 region has 16 residues. Germline CDR1 is SGHAT and CDR2 is FQNNGV. This receptor was taken from a girl aged 2 to 10 with multiple sclerosis. The source material was blood. This chain connects TRBV11-2 to TRBJ2-7; perhaps TRBD1 as D (5 bases). CDR3 region: CASSSPTSGHWKEQYF. The CDR3 bases are TGTGCCAGCAGCTCCCCCACGTCTGGACATTGGAAGGAGCAGTACTTC.